The present T cell receptor (beta chain) was sequenced within a study of blood T cell repertoires in COVID-19. For the study at large: COVID-19 samples from acute and convalescent phases originated in the United States, Italy and Spain.

TCRdb keeps only in-frame clones here, not all; method: immunoSEQ multiplex PCR. In the table there are fewer than 600,000 clones, 88% of which are singletons. With 0 bases clipped from V and 4 bases from J, the junction kept 1 base outside the gene matches. The CDR3 extends over 16 amino acids. The germline V gene has CDR1 SGHNT and CDR2 YENEEA. Participants, roughly 18 to 90 years old, spanned about two dozen US areas. The sequence was obtained from a middle-aged woman who had recovered from COVID-19. The chain has TRBV11-3 and TRBJ2-1, with 12 bases identical to TRBD2. Sequenced input: PBMCs or T cells enriched from blood (not recorded which). This chain's CDR3 is CASSLDGTSGYNEQFF. CDR3 bases: TGTGCCAGCAGCTTAGATGGGACTAGCGGGTACAATGAGCAGTTCTTC.